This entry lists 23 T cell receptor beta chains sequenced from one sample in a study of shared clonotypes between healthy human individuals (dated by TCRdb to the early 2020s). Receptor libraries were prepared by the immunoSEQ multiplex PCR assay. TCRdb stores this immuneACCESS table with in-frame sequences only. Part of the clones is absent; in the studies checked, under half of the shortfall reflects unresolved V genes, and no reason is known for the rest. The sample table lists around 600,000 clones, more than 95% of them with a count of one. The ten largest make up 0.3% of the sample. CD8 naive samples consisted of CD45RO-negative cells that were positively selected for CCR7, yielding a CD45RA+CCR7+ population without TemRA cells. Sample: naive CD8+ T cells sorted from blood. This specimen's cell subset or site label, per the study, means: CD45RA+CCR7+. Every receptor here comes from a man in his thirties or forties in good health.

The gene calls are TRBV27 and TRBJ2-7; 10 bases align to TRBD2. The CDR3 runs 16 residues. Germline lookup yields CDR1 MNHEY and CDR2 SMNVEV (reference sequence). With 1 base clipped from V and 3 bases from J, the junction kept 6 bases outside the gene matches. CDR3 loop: CASSLLRTSGLYEQYF. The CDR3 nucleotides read TGTGCCAGCAGTTTATTGCGGACTAGCGGTCTCTACGAGCAGTACTTC.

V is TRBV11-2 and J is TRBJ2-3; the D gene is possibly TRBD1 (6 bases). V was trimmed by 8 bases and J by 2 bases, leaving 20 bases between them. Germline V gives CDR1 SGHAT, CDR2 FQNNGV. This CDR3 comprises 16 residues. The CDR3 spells CASCEQGNGFTDTQYF. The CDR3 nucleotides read TGTGCCAGCTGTGAACAGGGAAATGGGTTCACAGATACGCAGTATTTT.

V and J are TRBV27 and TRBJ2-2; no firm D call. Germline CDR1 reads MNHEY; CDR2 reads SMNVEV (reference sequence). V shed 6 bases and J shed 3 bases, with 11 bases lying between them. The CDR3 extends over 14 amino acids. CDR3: CASRLGLDTGELFF. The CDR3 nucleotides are TGTGCCAGCAGGCTAGGGCTAGACACCGGGGAGCTGTTTTTT.

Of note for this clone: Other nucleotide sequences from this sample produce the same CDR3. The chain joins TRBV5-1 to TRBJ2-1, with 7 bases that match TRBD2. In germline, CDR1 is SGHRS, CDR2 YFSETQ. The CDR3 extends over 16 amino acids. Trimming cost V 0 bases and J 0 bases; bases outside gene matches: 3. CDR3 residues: CASSLGRGSSYNEQFF. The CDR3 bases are TGCGCCAGCAGCTTGGGGCGCGGGAGCTCCTACAATGAGCAGTTCTTC.

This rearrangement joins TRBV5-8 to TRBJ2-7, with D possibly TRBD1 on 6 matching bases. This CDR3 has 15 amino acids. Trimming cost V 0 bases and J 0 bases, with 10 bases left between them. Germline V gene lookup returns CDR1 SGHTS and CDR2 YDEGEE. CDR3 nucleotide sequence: TGTGCCAGCAGCTTGGCCCAGGGGAGCTCCTACGAGCAGTACTTC. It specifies CASSLAQGSSYEQYF.

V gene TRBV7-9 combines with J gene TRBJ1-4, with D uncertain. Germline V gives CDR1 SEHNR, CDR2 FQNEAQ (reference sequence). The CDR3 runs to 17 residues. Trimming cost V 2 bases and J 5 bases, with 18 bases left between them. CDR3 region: CASSLTRTGSENEKLFF. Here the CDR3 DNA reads TGTGCCAGCAGCTTAACCCGGACGGGCTCCGAAAATGAAAAACTGTTTTTT.

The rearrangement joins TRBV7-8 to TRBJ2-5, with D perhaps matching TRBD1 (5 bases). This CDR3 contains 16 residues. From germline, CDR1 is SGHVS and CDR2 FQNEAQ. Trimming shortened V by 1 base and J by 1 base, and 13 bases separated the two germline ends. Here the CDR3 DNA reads TGTGCCAGCAGCTTAGACACGGACATACCCCAAGAGACCCAGTACTTC. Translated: CASSLDTDIPQETQYF.

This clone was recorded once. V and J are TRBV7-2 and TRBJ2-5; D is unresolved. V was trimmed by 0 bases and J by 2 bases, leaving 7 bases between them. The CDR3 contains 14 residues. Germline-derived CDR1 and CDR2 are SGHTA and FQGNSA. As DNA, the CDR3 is TGTGCCAGCAGCTTAGCCCCCCAACAAGAGACCCAGTACTTC. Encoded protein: CASSLAPQQETQYF.

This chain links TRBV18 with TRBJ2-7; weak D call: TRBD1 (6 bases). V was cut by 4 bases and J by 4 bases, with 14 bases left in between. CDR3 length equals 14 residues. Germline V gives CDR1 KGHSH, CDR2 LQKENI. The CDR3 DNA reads TGTGCCAGCTCACAACAGGGTCTAGTTTACGAGCAGTACTTC. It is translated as CASSQQGLVYEQYF.

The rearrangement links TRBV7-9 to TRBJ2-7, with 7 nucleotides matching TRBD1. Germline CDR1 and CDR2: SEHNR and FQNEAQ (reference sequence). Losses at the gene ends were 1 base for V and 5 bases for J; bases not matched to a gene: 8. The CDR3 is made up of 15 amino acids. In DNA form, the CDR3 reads TGTGCCAGCAGCTTAGTAACAGGGGTCACTCACGAGCAGTACTTC. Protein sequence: CASSLVTGVTHEQYF.

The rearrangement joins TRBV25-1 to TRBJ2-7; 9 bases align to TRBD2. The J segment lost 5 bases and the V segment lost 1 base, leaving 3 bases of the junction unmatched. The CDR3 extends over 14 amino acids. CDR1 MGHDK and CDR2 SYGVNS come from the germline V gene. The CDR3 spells CASSELAGVHEQYF. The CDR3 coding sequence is TGTGCCAGCAGTGAATTAGCGGGAGTCCACGAGCAGTACTTC.

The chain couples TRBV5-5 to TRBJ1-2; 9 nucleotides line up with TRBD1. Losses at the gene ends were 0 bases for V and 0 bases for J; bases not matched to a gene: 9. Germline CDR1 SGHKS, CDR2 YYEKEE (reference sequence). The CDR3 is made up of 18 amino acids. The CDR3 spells CASSLADRGVGTNYGYTF. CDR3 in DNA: TGTGCCAGCAGCTTGGCCGACAGGGGGGTCGGGACTAACTATGGCTACACCTTC.

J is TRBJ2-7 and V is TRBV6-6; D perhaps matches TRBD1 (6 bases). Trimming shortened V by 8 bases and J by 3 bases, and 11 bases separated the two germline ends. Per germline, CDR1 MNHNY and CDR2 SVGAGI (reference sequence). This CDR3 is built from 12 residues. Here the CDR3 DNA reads TGTGCCAGCCTGGGGACAAACTACGAGCAGTACTTC. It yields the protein CASLGTNYEQYF.

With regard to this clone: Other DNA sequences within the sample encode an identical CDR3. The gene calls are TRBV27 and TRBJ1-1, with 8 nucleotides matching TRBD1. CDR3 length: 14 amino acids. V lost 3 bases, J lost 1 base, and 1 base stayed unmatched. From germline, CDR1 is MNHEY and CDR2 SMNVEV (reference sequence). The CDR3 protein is CASSLQGANTEAFF. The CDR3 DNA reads TGTGCCAGCAGTTTGCAGGGGGCGAACACTGAAGCTTTCTTT.

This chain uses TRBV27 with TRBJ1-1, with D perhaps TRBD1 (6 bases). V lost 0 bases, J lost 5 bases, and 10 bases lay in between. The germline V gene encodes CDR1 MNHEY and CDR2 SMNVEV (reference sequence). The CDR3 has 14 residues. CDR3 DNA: TGTGCCAGCAGTTTATCACAGGGATGGACTGAAGCTTTCTTT. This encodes CASSLSQGWTEAFF.

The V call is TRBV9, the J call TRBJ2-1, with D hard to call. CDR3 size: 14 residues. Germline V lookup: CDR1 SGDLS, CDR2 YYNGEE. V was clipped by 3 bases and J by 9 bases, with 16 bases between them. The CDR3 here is CASSGSQDGPEQFF. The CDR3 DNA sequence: TGTGCCAGCAGCGGCTCTCAGGATGGCCCTGAGCAGTTCTTC.

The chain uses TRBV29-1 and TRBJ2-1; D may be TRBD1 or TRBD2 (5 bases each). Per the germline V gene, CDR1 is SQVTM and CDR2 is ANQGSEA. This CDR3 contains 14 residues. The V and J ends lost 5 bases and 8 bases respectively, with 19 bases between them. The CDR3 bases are TGCAGCGTTCCCAGGGACGGGGTTATTGATGAGCAGTTCTTC. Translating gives CSVPRDGVIDEQFF.

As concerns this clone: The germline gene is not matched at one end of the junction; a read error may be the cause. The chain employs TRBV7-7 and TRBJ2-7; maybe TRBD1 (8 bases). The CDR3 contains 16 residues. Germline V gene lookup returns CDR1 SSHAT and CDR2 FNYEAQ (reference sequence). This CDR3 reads CASSQGARGGSYEQYF. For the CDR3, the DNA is TGTGCTAGCAGCCAGGGGGCACGCGGGGGTTCCTACGAGCAGTACTTC. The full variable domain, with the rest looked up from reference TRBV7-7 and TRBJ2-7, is GAGVSQSPRYKVTKRGQDVTLRCDPISSHATLYWYQQALGQGPEFLTYFNYEAQPDKSGLPSDRFSAERPEGSISTLTIQRTEQRDSAMYRCASSQGARGGSYEQYFGPGTRLTVT.

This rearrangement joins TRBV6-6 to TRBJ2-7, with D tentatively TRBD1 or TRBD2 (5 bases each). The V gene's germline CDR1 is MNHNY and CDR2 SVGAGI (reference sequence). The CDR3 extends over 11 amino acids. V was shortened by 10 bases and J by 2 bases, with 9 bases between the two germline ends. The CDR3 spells CATGTAYEQYF. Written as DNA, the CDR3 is TGTGCCACTGGGACGGCCTACGAGCAGTACTTC.

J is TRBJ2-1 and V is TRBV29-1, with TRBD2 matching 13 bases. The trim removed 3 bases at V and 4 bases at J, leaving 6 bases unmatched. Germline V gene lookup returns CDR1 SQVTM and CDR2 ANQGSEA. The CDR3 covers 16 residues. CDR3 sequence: CSVDGLAGVSYNEQFF. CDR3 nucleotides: TGCAGCGTTGACGGACTAGCGGGAGTTTCGTACAATGAGCAGTTCTTC.

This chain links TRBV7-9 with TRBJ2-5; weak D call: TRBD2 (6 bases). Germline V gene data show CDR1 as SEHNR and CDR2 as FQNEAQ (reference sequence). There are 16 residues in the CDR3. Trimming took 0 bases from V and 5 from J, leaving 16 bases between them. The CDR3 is CASSLAGGPLMETQYF. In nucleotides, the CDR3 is TGTGCCAGCAGCTTAGCGGGGGGACCGCTTATGGAGACCCAGTACTTC.

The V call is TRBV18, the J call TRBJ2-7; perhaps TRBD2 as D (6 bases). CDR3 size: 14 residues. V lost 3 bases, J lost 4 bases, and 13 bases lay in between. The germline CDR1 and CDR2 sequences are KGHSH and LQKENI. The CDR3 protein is CASSPSGEGYEQYF. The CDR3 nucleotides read TGTGCCAGCTCACCTAGCGGAGAGGGATACGAGCAGTACTTC.

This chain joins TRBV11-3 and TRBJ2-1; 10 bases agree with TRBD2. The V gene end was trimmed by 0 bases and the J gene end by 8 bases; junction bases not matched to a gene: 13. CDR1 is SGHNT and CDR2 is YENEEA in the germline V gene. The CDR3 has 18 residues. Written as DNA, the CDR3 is TGTGCCAGCAGCTTAGAAGTCTTTAGCGGGAGGTTGGTCCATGAGCAGTTCTTC. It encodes CASSLEVFSGRLVHEQFF.